The TCR beta chain under discussion was sequenced for a study of OX40 agonist ivuxolimab in advanced cancers. Across the whole study: While on treatment, patients had intravenous ivuxolimab at 0.01 to 10 mg/kg every 2 weeks. Cohort: more than 75% men, mean age about 60, aged about 20 to 90. Study-wide findings and caveats: CD4+ and CD8+ blood T cells expanded clonally by week 6 at 0.1 to 3.0 mg/kg. Compared with CD4+, CD8+ T cells on average had more expanded clones.

This clone has a handful of counts. What it recognizes is unknown. The CDR3 sequence is 18 residues long. Germline-derived CDR1 and CDR2 are LGHNT and FRNRAP. The ends lost 4 bases at V and 0 bases at J; junction bases unmatched: 14. The method was immunoSEQ multiplex PCR; TCRdb's version includes in-frame clones alone and lacks a portion of them. The sample has roughly 62,000 clones, around 84% seen once. V gene TRBV12-5 combines with J gene TRBJ1-1, with 7 nucleotides matching TRBD1. The sequenced sample was CD4+ or CD8+ T cells sorted from blood, obtained in a trial of the OX40 agonist ivuxolimab. This clonotype originated in an adult with an advanced solid tumor such as melanoma, head and neck, liver or kidney cancer. DNA of the CDR3: TGTGCTAGTGGTTGGGCCACAACAGGGGCCCGATTGAACACTGAAGCTTTCTTT. This codes for CASGWATTGARLNTEAFF. Combining the CDR3 with reference TRBV12-5 and TRBJ1-1 gives the whole variable domain DARVTQTPRHKVTEMGQEVTMRCQPILGHNTVFWYRQTMMQGLELLAYFRNRAPLDDSGMPKDRFSAEMPDATLATLKIQPSEPRDSAVYFCASGWATTGARLNTEAFFGQGTRLTVV.